The 25 T cell receptor beta chains below were found in one sample sequenced in a study of blood T cell repertoires in COVID-19. The table came from immunoSEQ multiplex PCR; TCRdb's copy has only in-frame clones and leaves some out. Of approximately 170,000 clones in the sample, around nine tenths are singletons; the top ten hold roughly 3.3%. Material for sequencing was peripheral blood. The origin of the receptors is a man between 18 and 29 years old with active or convalescent COVID-19.

This chain uses TRBV13 with TRBJ2-1; 9 nucleotides agree with TRBD1. Germline CDR1 reads PRHDT; CDR2 reads FYEKMQ (reference sequence). The V and J ends lost 1 base and 5 bases, in that order; junction bases with no gene match: 6. CDR3 size: 16 residues. The CDR3 DNA reads TGTGCCAGCAGCTTAGCCCTCAGGGACAGGGACAATGAGCAGTTCTTC. Its protein product is CASSLALRDRDNEQFF.

V is TRBV3-1 (or the pseudogene TRBV3-2) and J is TRBJ2-2, with TRBD2 matching over 8 bases. This CDR3 is 17 amino acids long. Germline V gene data show CDR1 as LGHDT and CDR2 as YNNKEL (reference sequence). The junction had 10 bases not matched to a gene; V was cut back by 7 bases and J by 0 bases. CDR3 bases: TGTGCCAGCAAAGCAAGCGGGGGTGCGGCGAACACCGGGGAGCTGTTTTTT. Its translation is CASKASGGAANTGELFF.

This clone was observed once. The chain employs TRBV9 and TRBJ1-5; a weak D match, TRBD1 (6 bases). The CDR3 has 14 amino acids. In germline, CDR1 is SGDLS, CDR2 YYNGEE. Between the trimmed V and J ends, which lost 10 bases and 7 bases, there was a span of 21 bases. CDR3 sequence reads: CASSHAGADQPQHF. The DNA of the CDR3 is TGTGCCTCTTCCCATGCAGGGGCGGACCAGCCCCAGCATTTT.

CDR3 sequence reads: CSASPGHLNEKLFF. In nucleotides, the CDR3 is TGCAGTGCTAGTCCGGGACACCTTAATGAAAAACTGTTTTTT. J is TRBJ1-4 and V is TRBV20-1; D perhaps matches TRBD1 (6 bases). Deletions cut 3 bases from V and 4 bases from J, with 12 bases between. CDR1 and CDR2 (germline): DFQATT, SNEGSKA (reference sequence). The CDR3 is made up of 14 amino acids.

The chain links TRBV11-3 to TRBJ2-7, with D possibly being TRBD1 (6 bases). Germline V gene data show CDR1 as SGHNT and CDR2 as YENEEA. The CDR3 length is 14 residues. Trimming took 5 bases from V and 2 from J, leaving 13 bases between them. The CDR3 nucleotides read TGTGCCAGCAGCAAGACAGGAGAAACCTACGAGCAGTACTTC. This codes for CASSKTGETYEQYF.

About this clone itself: Other DNA sequences in the same sample also yield this CDR3. The chain recombines TRBV18 with TRBJ1-2; TRBD1 matches 9 bases. The germline V gene encodes CDR1 KGHSH and CDR2 LQKENI. This CDR3 is 14 amino acids long. V gave up 1 base and J gave up 3 bases; unmatched junction bases: 0. CDR3: CASSPRTGDYGYTF. CDR3 DNA: TGTGCCAGCTCACCACGGACAGGGGACTATGGCTACACCTTC.

This chain's CDR3 is CASSPLGQGSYEQYV. In DNA, the CDR3 is TGTGCCAGCAGCCCCCTAGGTCAGGGGTCCTACGAGCAGTACGTC. The V and J genes are TRBV14 and TRBJ2-7, with TRBD1 as a possible D gene (6 bases). The length of the CDR3 is 15 residues. Per the germline V gene, CDR1 is SGHDN and CDR2 is FVKESK. The germline V and J ends were trimmed by 4 bases and 1 base, with 14 bases remaining between them.

This sequence joins TRBV6-5 and TRBJ2-1; 13 positions match TRBD2. The J segment lost 2 bases and the V segment lost 9 bases, leaving 1 base of the junction unmatched. This CDR3 contains 14 residues. Per germline, CDR1 MNHEY and CDR2 SVGAGI. Here the CDR3 DNA reads TGTGCCAGTGGACTAGCGGGGGCCTACAATGAGCAGTTCTTC. Its protein product is CASGLAGAYNEQFF.

The table lists this clone with a count of one. The V and J genes are TRBV5-4 and TRBJ2-5, with a possible D match to TRBD1 (5 bases). V was cut by 4 bases and J by 6 bases, with 19 bases left in between. The germline V gene has CDR1 SGHNT and CDR2 YYREEE (reference sequence). The CDR3 runs to 15 residues. CDR3 sequence (DNA): TGTGCCAGCAGCGCCAACTCCAGGGTACAGAAGACCCAGTACTTC. It encodes CASSANSRVQKTQYF.

The chain carries TRBV18 and TRBJ1-3; TRBD1 might be the D (5 bases). Germline CDR1 and CDR2: KGHSH and LQKENI. The V end lost 5 bases, the J end lost 0 bases, and 14 bases lay between the germline ends. The CDR3 totals 16 residues. This CDR3 is CASSSATASSGNTIYF. CDR3 sequence (DNA): TGTGCCAGCTCATCGGCGACAGCCAGCTCTGGAAACACCATATATTTT. Using reference TRBV18 and TRBJ1-3 for the parts outside the CDR3, the full variable domain is NAGVMQNPRHLVRRRGQEARLRCSPMKGHSHVYWYRQLPEEGLKFMVYLQKENIIDESGMPKERFSAEFPKEGPSILRIQQVVRGDSAAYFCASSSATASSGNTIYFGEGSWLTVV.

The chain combines TRBV6-5 with TRBJ1-2, with D tentatively TRBD1 (5 bases). Trimming shortened V by 8 bases and J by 5 bases, and 21 bases separated the two germline ends. The CDR3 contains 15 residues. CDR1 and CDR2 from the germline V gene are MNHEY and SVGAGI. This chain's CDR3 is CASPSGRGFSYGYTF. The CDR3 DNA sequence: TGTGCCAGCCCCTCGGGGAGGGGTTTTTCGTATGGCTACACCTTC.

This rearrangement joins TRBV6-2 or TRBV6-3 to TRBJ2-3; no definite D call. The germline gives CDR1 MNHEY, CDR2 SVGEGT. The CDR3 runs to 15 residues. V lost 1 base to trimming and J lost 4 bases, with 12 bases between them. The CDR3 loop reads CASSYLERCADTQYF. CDR3 coding DNA: TGTGCCAGCAGTTACTTAGAGAGGTGTGCAGATACGCAGTATTTT.

The V gene is TRBV27, the J gene TRBJ2-3, with TRBD2 as a possible D gene (6 bases). Trimming took 4 bases from V and 1 from J, leaving 15 bases between them. The CDR3 has 16 amino acids. Per the germline V gene, CDR1 is MNHEY and CDR2 is SMNVEV (reference sequence). The CDR3: CASSSPPREGTDTQYF. The CDR3 nucleotides read TGTGCCAGCAGTTCCCCCCCGAGGGAGGGCACAGATACGCAGTATTTT.

This rearrangement joins TRBV28 to TRBJ1-2; TRBD1 agrees at 9 bases. The junction had 17 bases not matched to a gene; V was cut back by 6 bases and J by 9 bases. This CDR3 is built from 16 residues. Germline V gives CDR1 MDHEN, CDR2 SYDVKM. CDR3 amino acids: CASRHIRTGDLGSYTF. The CDR3, as DNA: TGTGCCAGCAGACACATACGGACAGGGGACCTTGGGAGCTACACCTTC.

This chain joins TRBV5-1 and TRBJ1-1; D gene ambiguous. Trimming pared 0 bases from V and 5 bases from J, leaving 14 bases between. The CDR3 runs to 15 residues. The germline V gene has CDR1 SGHRS and CDR2 YFSETQ. The CDR3 DNA reads as TGCGCCAGCAGCTTGGATGGCTTCGGAGGAACTGAAGCTTTCTTT. Amino acid sequence: CASSLDGFGGTEAFF.

The table lists this clone with a few counts. For the CDR3, the DNA is TGCGCCAGCAGCCACACCCCCCTCCTGAGCTCCTACAATGAGCAGTTCTTC. Its translation: CASSHTPLLSSYNEQFF. The chain links TRBV4-1 to TRBJ2-1; D is uncertain. The CDR3 has 17 amino acids. The germline V gene encodes CDR1 MGHRA and CDR2 YSYEKL. V dropped 3 bases and J dropped 0 bases, with 15 bases sitting between them.

The chain combines TRBV7-2 with TRBJ2-7; 9 positions agree with TRBD1. Unmatched junction bases numbered 7, after V lost 3 bases and J lost 1 base. The V gene's germline CDR1 is SGHTA and CDR2 FQGNSA. The CDR3 extends over 16 amino acids. The CDR3, as DNA: TGTGCCAGCAGCTTCCGGACAGGGGTGCTATCCTACGAGCAGTACTTC. Translation: CASSFRTGVLSYEQYF.

The chain joins TRBV6-5 to TRBJ1-2, with TRBD1 identical over 10 bases. V gave up 2 bases and J gave up 8 bases; unmatched junction bases: 5. This CDR3 has 14 residues. Germline V gene sequence: CDR1 MNHEY, CDR2 SVGAGI. The CDR3 bases are TGTGCCAGCAGTTACGGGAGGGGACAGGGGGGCTACACCTTC. Translation: CASSYGRGQGGYTF.

The chain employs TRBV6-5 and TRBJ2-6, with D possibly TRBD2 on 6 matching bases. The V gene's germline CDR1 is MNHEY and CDR2 SVGAGI. With 4 bases removed from V and 11 bases from J, the gap between germline ends came to 15 bases. The CDR3 is made up of 14 amino acids. The CDR3 spells CASSSSAGGDVLTF. The CDR3 DNA reads TGTGCCAGCAGTTCCAGTGCGGGCGGGGACGTCCTGACTTTC.

The chain carries TRBV25-1 and TRBJ2-1, with 8 bases lining up with TRBD2. Germline V gene lookup returns CDR1 MGHDK and CDR2 SYGVNS. The CDR3 contains 15 residues. The V gene end was trimmed by 4 bases and the J gene end by 9 bases; junction bases not matched to a gene: 11. In DNA form, the CDR3 reads TGTGCCAGCAGTGCCAGACTAGCGCCGGGTGTTGAGCAGTTCTTC. It specifies CASSARLAPGVEQFF.

J is TRBJ1-2 and V is TRBV7-9; tentative D call: TRBD1 (5 bases). Germline V gives CDR1 SEHNR, CDR2 FQNEAQ (reference sequence). The V gene lost 1 base and the J gene lost 0 bases, with 9 bases spanning the gap. The CDR3 covers 15 residues. As DNA, the CDR3 is TGTGCCAGCAGCTTAGGCAGGGAACCTAACTATGGCTACACCTTC. It is translated as CASSLGREPNYGYTF.

The J gene is TRBJ2-7, the V gene TRBV27; maybe TRBD1 (5 bases). Trimming left V 3 bases short and J 2 bases short, with 17 bases between. CDR1 is MNHEY, CDR2 SMNVEV, per germline (reference sequence). This CDR3 has 16 amino acids. The CDR3 protein is CASSFIGGQGPYEQYV. Written as DNA, the CDR3 is TGTGCCAGCAGTTTTATAGGTGGCCAGGGTCCCTACGAGCAGTACGTC.

V gene TRBV7-8 combines with J gene TRBJ2-4, with D perhaps matching TRBD1 (5 bases). In germline, CDR1 is SGHVS, CDR2 FQNEAQ. The CDR3 length is 15 residues. Trimming left V 5 bases short and J 0 bases short, with 11 bases between. The CDR3 nucleotides are TGTGCCAGCAGCCGAGACAGAGTAGCCAAAAACATTCAGTACTTC. This translates into CASSRDRVAKNIQYF. Full variable domain (outside the CDR3, taken from reference TRBV7-8 and TRBJ2-4): GAGVSQSPRYKVAKRGQDVALRCDPISGHVSLFWYQQALGQGPEFLTYFQNEAQLDKSGLPSDRFFAERPEGSVSTLKIQRTQQEDSAVYLCASSRDRVAKNIQYFGAGTRLSVL.

The chain employs TRBV27 and TRBJ1-1, with 10 bases identical to TRBD1. In germline, CDR1 is MNHEY, CDR2 SMNVEV (reference sequence). Germline trimming cut 3 bases from V and 3 bases from J; bases unmatched to any gene: 1. The CDR3 sequence is 14 residues long. The CDR3 DNA reads as TGTGCCAGCAGTTTGACAGGGGGCTACACTGAAGCTTTCTTT. Translating gives CASSLTGGYTEAFF.

The J gene is TRBJ2-7, the V gene TRBV5-5; 13 bases fit TRBD2. There are 16 residues in the CDR3. Germline V CDR1 and CDR2: SGHKS, YYEKEE (reference sequence). V shed 4 bases and J 1 base; nucleotides not matched to a gene: 5. The CDR3 sequence: CASSRTSGGISYEQYV. CDR3 DNA: TGTGCCAGCAGCAGGACTAGCGGGGGAATATCCTACGAGCAGTACGTC.